These 14 T cell receptor beta chains were all obtained from the same sample, sequenced in a study of CD8 T cells in Susac syndrome. Random hexamers were used to reverse transcribe an amount of about 0.45 to 1 ug RNA. One entry per CDR3 protein results from TCRdb running MiXCR on the immunoSEQ multiplex PCR reads. Seen here are around 130,000 distinct CDR3 sequences, approximately 94% observed once, and the top ten hold roughly 0.13%. The sample comprised CD4+ T cells from PBMCs. The receptors stem from a human donor with multiple sclerosis.

CDR3 sequence: CASKQPGMNTEAFF. The CDR3 DNA reads TGTGCCAGCAAGCAACCGGGGATGAACACTGAAGCTTTCTTT. The chain is built from TRBV6-1 and TRBJ1-1, with unresolved D. V was cut by 7 bases and J by 0 bases, with 12 bases left in between. Germline V gene lookup returns CDR1 MNHNS and CDR2 SASEGT. The CDR3 has 14 residues.

The rearrangement joins TRBV5-4 to TRBJ2-1; tentatively, D is TRBD2 (6 bases). The CDR3 covers 12 residues. From germline, CDR1 is SGHNT and CDR2 YYREEE (reference sequence). Trimming took off 4 bases at V and 9 bases at J, with 11 bases between the two ends. The CDR3 loop reads CASSATSIEQFF. DNA of the CDR3: TGTGCCAGCAGCGCGACTAGTATTGAGCAGTTCTTC.

The chain carries TRBV6-5 and TRBJ1-1, with a tentative D call TRBD1 (5 bases). This CDR3 spans 14 amino acids. Trimming took 7 bases from V and 2 from J, leaving 14 bases between them. Looked up from germline, CDR1 is MNHEY and CDR2 is SVGAGI. CDR3: CASIPGGSNTEAFF. The CDR3 DNA follows: TGTGCCAGCATCCCGGGGGGGAGCAACACTGAAGCTTTCTTT.

The chain links TRBV6-2 or TRBV6-3 to TRBJ1-1; 7 bases agree with TRBD1. The V and J ends lost 6 bases and 1 base, in that order; junction bases with no gene match: 5. Germline CDR1 MNHEY, CDR2 SVGEGT. The CDR3 runs 14 residues. In DNA, the CDR3 is TGTGCCAGCAGGCCTTCAGGGGGGAACACTGAAGCTTTCTTT. Protein sequence: CASRPSGGNTEAFF.

The chain joins TRBV5-4 to TRBJ1-1; TRBD1 is a possible D gene (5 bases). The ends were cut back, 5 bases at V and 2 bases at J, with 13 bases in the middle. Germline values: CDR1 SGHNT, CDR2 YYREEE (reference sequence). The CDR3 runs to 14 residues. CDR3 amino acids: CASRPGTSNTEAFF. The CDR3 bases are TGTGCCAGCAGACCCGGGACGTCCAACACTGAAGCTTTCTTT.

The chain has TRBV19 and TRBJ2-5; TRBD2 agrees at 12 bases. Losses at the gene ends were 11 bases for V and 5 bases for J; bases not matched to a gene: 9. The CDR3 loop spans 14 amino acids. CDR1 is LNHDA, CDR2 SQIVND, per germline (reference sequence). Here the CDR3 DNA reads TGTGCCTCAACCGGACTAGCGGGACAGGAGACCCAGTACTTC. It encodes CASTGLAGQETQYF.

The rearrangement joins TRBV3-1 to TRBJ2-5; 7 nucleotides agree with TRBD1. Germline-derived CDR1 and CDR2 are LGHDT and YNNKEL (reference sequence). V was clipped by 4 bases and J by 5 bases; unmatched bases: 10. CDR3 length equals 15 residues. The CDR3 sequence: CASSLEGQRRETQYF. In DNA, the CDR3 is TGTGCCAGCAGCCTCGAGGGACAGAGAAGGGAGACCCAGTACTTC.

This chain connects TRBV19 to TRBJ2-1; tentatively, D is TRBD1 or TRBD2 (5 bases each). The CDR3 is 14 residues long. Trimming left V 7 bases short and J 5 bases short, with 15 bases between. The germline V gene has CDR1 LNHDA and CDR2 SQIVND (reference sequence). CDR3 nucleotide sequence: TGTGCCAGTACCCGGGACCGACTTAACAATGAGCAGTTCTTC. Translation: CASTRDRLNNEQFF.

The genes are TRBV7-2 and TRBJ2-3; TRBD2 is a possible D gene (6 bases). Germline values: CDR1 SGHTA, CDR2 FQGNSA. The CDR3 has 12 residues. V lost 4 bases to trimming and J lost 4 bases, with 6 bases between them. The CDR3 reads CASSSGADTQYF. The CDR3 coding sequence is TGTGCCAGCAGCTCGGGGGCAGATACGCAGTATTTT. The full variable domain, completed using reference TRBV7-2 and TRBJ2-3, is GAGVSQSPSNKVTEKGKDVELRCDPISGHTALYWYRQSLGQGLEFLIYFQGNSAPDKSGLPSDRFSAERTGGSVSTLTIQRTQQEDSAVYLCASSSGADTQYFGPGTRLTVL.

The V and J genes are TRBV29-1 and TRBJ2-3, with D perhaps TRBD2 (7 bases). CDR3 length: 15 residues. V lost 4 bases, J lost 1 base, and 15 bases lay in between. Germline lookup yields CDR1 SQVTM and CDR2 ANQGSEA. The DNA for the CDR3 is TGCAGCGTTGCCCGAGGGGGGGCTGGCACAGATACGCAGTATTTT. Translated, it gives CSVARGGAGTDTQYF.

The chain carries TRBV6-5 and TRBJ1-2, with 9 positions matching TRBD1. This CDR3 region has 13 residues. Trimming took 5 bases from V and 6 from J; bases not matched to a gene: 4. The germline CDR1 and CDR2 sequences are MNHEY and SVGAGI. CDR3 amino acids: CASSTTGGDGYTF. In DNA, the CDR3 is TGTGCCAGCAGTACCACAGGGGGCGATGGCTACACCTTC.

The rearrangement joins TRBV12-3 or TRBV12-4 to TRBJ1-4; the match to TRBD1 covers 12 bases. CDR3 size: 14 residues. Unmatched junction bases numbered 2, after V lost 6 bases and J lost 6 bases. The CDR3 spells CASSWDRGHEKLFF. The CDR3 DNA reads as TGTGCCAGCAGCTGGGACAGGGGGCATGAAAAACTGTTTTTT.

The chain is built from TRBV6-5 and TRBJ1-1; no clear D gene. The germline V and J ends were trimmed by 2 bases and 1 base, with 8 bases remaining between them. Germline V CDR1 and CDR2: MNHEY, SVGAGI. The CDR3 is 14 residues long. The CDR3 is CASSYASWNTEAFF. DNA of the CDR3: TGTGCCAGCAGTTACGCCAGCTGGAACACTGAAGCTTTCTTT.

The rearrangement links TRBV11-1 to TRBJ2-7; TRBD2 matches at 8 bases. V shed 2 bases and J 1 base; nucleotides not matched to a gene: 7. The CDR3 is made up of 16 amino acids. The germline V gene encodes CDR1 SGHAT and CDR2 FQDESV (reference sequence). The DNA for the CDR3 is TGTGCCAGCAGCTTACACCCAGCGGGAGTATCCTACGAGCAGTACTTC. This sequence encodes CASSLHPAGVSYEQYF.